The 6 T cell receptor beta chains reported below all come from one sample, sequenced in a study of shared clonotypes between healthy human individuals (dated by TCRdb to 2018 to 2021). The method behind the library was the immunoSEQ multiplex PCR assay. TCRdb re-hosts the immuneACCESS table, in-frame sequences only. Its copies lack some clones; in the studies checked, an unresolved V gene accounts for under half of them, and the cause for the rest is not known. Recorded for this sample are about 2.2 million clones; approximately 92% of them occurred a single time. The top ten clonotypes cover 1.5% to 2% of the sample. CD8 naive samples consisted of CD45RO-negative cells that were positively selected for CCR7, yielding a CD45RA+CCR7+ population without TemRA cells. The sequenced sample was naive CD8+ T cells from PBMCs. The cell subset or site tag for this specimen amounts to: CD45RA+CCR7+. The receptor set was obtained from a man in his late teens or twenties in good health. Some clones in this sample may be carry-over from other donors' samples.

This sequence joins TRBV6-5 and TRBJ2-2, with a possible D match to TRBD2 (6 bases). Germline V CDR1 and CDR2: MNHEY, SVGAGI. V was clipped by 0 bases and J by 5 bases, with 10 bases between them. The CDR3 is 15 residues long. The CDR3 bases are TGTGCCAGCAGTTACTCGTCGGGGAGGACCGGGGAGCTGTTTTTT. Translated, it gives CASSYSSGRTGELFF.

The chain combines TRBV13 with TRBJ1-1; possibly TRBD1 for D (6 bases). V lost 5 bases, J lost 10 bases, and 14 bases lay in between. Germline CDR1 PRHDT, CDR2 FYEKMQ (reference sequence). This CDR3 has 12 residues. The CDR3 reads CASSLIDRLAFF. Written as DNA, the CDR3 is TGTGCCAGCAGCCTCATAGACAGGCTAGCTTTCTTT.

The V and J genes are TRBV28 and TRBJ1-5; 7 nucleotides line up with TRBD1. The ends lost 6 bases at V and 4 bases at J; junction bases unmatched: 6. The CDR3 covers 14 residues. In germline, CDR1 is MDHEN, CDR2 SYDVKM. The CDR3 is CASRTGQLNQPQHF. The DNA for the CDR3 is TGTGCCAGCAGGACGGGACAGCTAAATCAGCCCCAGCATTTT.

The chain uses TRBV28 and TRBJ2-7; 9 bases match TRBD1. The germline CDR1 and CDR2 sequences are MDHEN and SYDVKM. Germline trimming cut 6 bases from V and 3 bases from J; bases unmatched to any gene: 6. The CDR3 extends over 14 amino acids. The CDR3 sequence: CASRGQGLYYEQYF. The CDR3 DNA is TGTGCCAGCAGGGGACAGGGTCTATACTACGAGCAGTACTTC.

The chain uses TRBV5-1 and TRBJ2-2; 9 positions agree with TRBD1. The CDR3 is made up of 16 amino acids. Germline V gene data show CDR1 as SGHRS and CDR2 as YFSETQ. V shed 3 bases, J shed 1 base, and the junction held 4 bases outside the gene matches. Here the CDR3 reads CASSYNRGRNTGELFF. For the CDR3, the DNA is TGCGCCAGCAGCTATAACAGGGGGCGGAACACCGGGGAGCTGTTTTTT.

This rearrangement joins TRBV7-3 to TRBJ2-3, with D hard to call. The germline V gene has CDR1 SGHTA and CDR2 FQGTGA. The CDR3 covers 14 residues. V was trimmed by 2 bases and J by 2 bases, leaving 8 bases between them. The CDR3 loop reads CASSLEFDTDTQYF. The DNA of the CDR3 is TGTGCCAGCAGCTTAGAATTCGACACAGATACGCAGTATTTT.